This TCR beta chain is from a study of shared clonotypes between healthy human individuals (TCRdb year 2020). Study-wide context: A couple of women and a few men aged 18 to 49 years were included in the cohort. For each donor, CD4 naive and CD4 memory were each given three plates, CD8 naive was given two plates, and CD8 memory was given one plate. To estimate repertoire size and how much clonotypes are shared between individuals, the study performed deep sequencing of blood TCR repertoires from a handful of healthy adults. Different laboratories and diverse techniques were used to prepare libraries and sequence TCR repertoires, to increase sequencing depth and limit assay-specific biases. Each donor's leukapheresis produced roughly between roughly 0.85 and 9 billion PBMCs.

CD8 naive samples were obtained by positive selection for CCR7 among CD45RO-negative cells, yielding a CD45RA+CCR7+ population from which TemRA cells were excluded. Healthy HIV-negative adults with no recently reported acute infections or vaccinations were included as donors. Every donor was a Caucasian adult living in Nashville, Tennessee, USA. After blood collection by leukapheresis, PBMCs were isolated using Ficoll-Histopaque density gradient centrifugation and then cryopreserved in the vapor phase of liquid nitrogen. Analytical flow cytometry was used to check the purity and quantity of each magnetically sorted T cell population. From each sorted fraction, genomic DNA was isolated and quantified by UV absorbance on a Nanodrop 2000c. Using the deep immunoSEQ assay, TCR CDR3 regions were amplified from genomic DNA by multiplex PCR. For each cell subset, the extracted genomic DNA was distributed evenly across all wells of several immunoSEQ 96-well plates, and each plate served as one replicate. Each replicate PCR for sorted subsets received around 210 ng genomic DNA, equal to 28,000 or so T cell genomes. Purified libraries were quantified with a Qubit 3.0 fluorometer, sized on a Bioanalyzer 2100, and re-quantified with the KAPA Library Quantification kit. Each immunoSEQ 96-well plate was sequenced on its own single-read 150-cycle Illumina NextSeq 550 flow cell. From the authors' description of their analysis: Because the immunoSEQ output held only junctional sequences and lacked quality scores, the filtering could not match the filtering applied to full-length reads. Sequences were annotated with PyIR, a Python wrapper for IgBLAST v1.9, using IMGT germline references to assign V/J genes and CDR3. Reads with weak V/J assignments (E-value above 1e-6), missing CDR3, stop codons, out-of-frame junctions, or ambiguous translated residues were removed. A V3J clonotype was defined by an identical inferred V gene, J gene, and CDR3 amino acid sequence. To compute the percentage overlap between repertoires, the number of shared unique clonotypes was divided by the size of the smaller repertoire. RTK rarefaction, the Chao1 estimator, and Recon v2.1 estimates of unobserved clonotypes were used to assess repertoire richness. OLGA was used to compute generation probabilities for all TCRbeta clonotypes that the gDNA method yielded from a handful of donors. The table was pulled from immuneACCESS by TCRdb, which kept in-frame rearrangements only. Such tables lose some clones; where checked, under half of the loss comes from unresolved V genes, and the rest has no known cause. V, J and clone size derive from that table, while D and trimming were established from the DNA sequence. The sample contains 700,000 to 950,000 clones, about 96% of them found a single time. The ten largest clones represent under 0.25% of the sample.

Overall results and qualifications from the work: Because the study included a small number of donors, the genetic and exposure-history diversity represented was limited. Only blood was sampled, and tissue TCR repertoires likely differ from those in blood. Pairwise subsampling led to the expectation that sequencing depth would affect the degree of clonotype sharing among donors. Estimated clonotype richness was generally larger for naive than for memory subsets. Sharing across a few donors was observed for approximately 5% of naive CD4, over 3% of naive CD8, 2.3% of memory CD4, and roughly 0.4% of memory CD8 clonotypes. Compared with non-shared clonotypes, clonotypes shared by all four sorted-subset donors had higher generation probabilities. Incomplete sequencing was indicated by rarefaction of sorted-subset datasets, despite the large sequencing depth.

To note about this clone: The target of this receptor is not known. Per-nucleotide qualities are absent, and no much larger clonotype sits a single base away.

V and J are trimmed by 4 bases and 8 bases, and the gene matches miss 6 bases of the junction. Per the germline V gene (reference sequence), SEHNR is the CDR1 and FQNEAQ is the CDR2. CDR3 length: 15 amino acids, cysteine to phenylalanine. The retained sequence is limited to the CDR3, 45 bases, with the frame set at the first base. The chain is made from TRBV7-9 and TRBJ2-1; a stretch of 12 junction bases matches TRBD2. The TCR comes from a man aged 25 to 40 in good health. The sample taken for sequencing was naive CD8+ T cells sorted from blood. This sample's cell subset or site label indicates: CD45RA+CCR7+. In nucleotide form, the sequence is TGTGCCAGCAGCTCTATCCTAGCGGGAGGGTATGAGCAGTTCTTC. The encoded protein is CASSSILAGGYEQFF.